This TCR beta chain emerged from a study of post-analysis software for immune sequencing data. Overall study context: Clinical courses comprised relapsing-remitting, secondary progressive and progressive-relapsing multiple sclerosis.

The CDR3 consists of 19 residues. CDR1 SGHVS and CDR2 FQNEAQ come from the germline V gene. V lost 0 bases to trimming and J lost 6 bases, with 24 bases between them. TCR beta cDNA libraries included unique molecular identifiers. Roughly 500,000 cDNA molecules were obtained from roughly 1 to 10 million T cells. TCRdb re-called the PCR reads through MiXCR, storing one row per CDR3 protein. The sample records around 500,000 distinct CDR3 sequences, about a third being singletons. Details on this clonotype: Antigen specificity is unknown.

Study-level results: Under F measure analysis, samples from one preparation batch co-clustered strongly. For normalized Chao1 diversity, multiple sclerosis patients scored significantly lower than controls did. In patients, about 5 TRBV segments were more frequent than in controls, with TRBV5-6, TRBV5-1 and TRBV20-1 among them.

The clonotype comes from a girl younger than 18 with multiple sclerosis. V gene TRBV7-8 combines with J gene TRBJ1-5; tentative D call: TRBD1 (5 bases). Sequencing was done on a sample of blood. The CDR3 spells CASSLAGTEKTEFGQPQHF. The CDR3 bases are TGTGCCAGCAGCTTAGCCGGGACGGAAAAAACAGAGTTCGGTCAGCCCCAGCATTTT.